Following are 26 T cell receptor beta chains from one sample sequenced in a study of vaccination and CD4 T cells after COVID-19. The Oncomine TCR Beta short-read assay sequenced DNA from cultured CD4+ T cells. TCRdb recomputed calls from the PCR reads with MiXCR, one row per CDR3 protein. The sample records approximately 12,000 distinct CDR3 sequences, around half being singletons. These receptors have no known antigen. Documented treatment: approximately 9-day PBMC culture with coronavirus spike peptide pools or control peptides (ViraFEST assay). The sample comprised CD4+ T cells from blood, cultured in vitro. The receptors derive from a human donor who had recovered from COVID-19.

The rearrangement links TRBV20-1 to TRBJ1-4; TRBD1 is a possible D gene (6 bases). Germline V gives CDR1 DFQATT, CDR2 SNEGSKA (reference sequence). Trimming took 3 bases from V and 8 from J, leaving 16 bases between them. The CDR3 covers 14 residues. CDR3 loop: CSASLGGLREKLFF. The CDR3 bases are TGCAGTGCTAGTTTGGGGGGGCTTAGAGAAAAACTGTTTTTT.

The V call is TRBV5-1, the J call TRBJ2-5, with a possible D match to TRBD2 (6 bases). The CDR3 sequence is 15 residues long. Trimming took 1 base from V and 5 from J, leaving 15 bases between them. Germline values: CDR1 SGHRS, CDR2 YFSETQ. The CDR3 loop reads CASSLSPGGGETQYF. CDR3 nucleotides: TGCGCCAGCAGCTTGTCTCCAGGTGGAGGGGAGACCCAGTACTTC.

The chain uses TRBV7-6 and TRBJ2-6, with a weak D call TRBD1 (5 bases). Trimming removed 3 bases from V and 0 bases from J, with 12 bases in between. CDR1 SGHVS and CDR2 FNYEAQ come from the germline V gene. This CDR3 has 17 residues. CDR3 sequence: CASSLVVGDSGANVLTF. CDR3 nucleotide sequence: TGTGCCAGCAGCTTGGTGGTAGGGGACTCTGGGGCCAACGTCCTGACTTTC.

The V call is TRBV20-1, the J call TRBJ2-3, with D possibly TRBD2 on 6 matching bases. The CDR3 runs to 14 residues. V gave up 1 base and J gave up 1 base, with 9 bases separating them. Germline V gene data show CDR1 as DFQATT and CDR2 as SNEGSKA (reference sequence). The CDR3, as DNA: TGCAGTGCTAGAGTCGGGGGTCGCACAGATACGCAGTATTTT. This encodes CSARVGGRTDTQYF.

J is TRBJ2-3 and V is TRBV10-3; D is unresolved. This CDR3 spans 13 amino acids. Per germline, CDR1 ENHRY and CDR2 SYGVKD. V lost 6 bases and J 5 bases, leaving 12 bases between the germline ends. The CDR3, as DNA: TGTGCCATCAGCCTCCAAGGCCAAGATACGCAGTATTTT. Its translation is CAISLQGQDTQYF.

V and J are TRBV20-1 and TRBJ2-5, with 7 bases matching TRBD2. Trimming removed 3 bases from V and 1 base from J; junction bases left unmatched: 8. From germline, CDR1 is DFQATT and CDR2 SNEGSKA (reference sequence). The CDR3 is 15 residues long. The CDR3 coding sequence is TGCAGTGCTAGGGCCTTTGGCGGGGGCCAAGAGACCCAGTACTTC. Its protein product is CSARAFGGGQETQYF.

V usage is TRBV7-2 and J usage is TRBJ1-1; TRBD1 might be the D (5 bases). V dropped 0 bases and J dropped 10 bases, with 15 bases sitting between them. Germline V gene lookup returns CDR1 SGHTA and CDR2 FQGNSA. The CDR3 length is 14 residues. As DNA, the CDR3 is TGTGCCAGCAGCTTAGCCGGGGGTCAACGGTTAGCTTTCTTT. It codes for CASSLAGGQRLAFF.

This chain's CDR3 is CASSYSPTTGPLGYTF. The DNA for the CDR3 is TGTGCCAGCAGTTACTCGCCGACGACAGGGCCCCTTGGCTACACCTTC. The chain combines TRBV6-5 with TRBJ1-2; 7 nucleotides align to TRBD1. Per the germline V gene, CDR1 is MNHEY and CDR2 is SVGAGI. V gave up 0 bases and J gave up 7 bases; unmatched junction bases: 11. This CDR3 contains 16 residues.

This chain joins TRBV6-1 and TRBJ2-7; tentative D call: TRBD2 (6 bases). Germline loops: CDR1 MNHNS, CDR2 SASEGT. CDR3 length: 15 amino acids. The ends were cut back, 9 bases at V and 0 bases at J, with 18 bases in the middle. CDR3 residues: CASEVGGGDSYEQYF. CDR3 coding DNA: TGTGCCAGTGAAGTTGGGGGAGGAGACTCCTACGAGCAGTACTTC.

This chain uses TRBV20-1 with TRBJ2-1; TRBD2 aligns across 8 bases. The CDR3 has 15 amino acids. Germline V gene lookup returns CDR1 DFQATT and CDR2 SNEGSKA (reference sequence). V lost 5 bases and J lost 4; bases outside the gene matches: 10. In DNA, the CDR3 is TGCAGTGCTCACCTTGGTTTAGCGGGGTACAATGAGCAGTTCTTC. Encoded protein: CSAHLGLAGYNEQFF.

This clonotype was seen a few times. V is TRBV24-1 and J is TRBJ2-1, with 8 bases identical to TRBD1. This CDR3 is 15 amino acids long. From germline, CDR1 is KGHDR and CDR2 SFDVKD. Trimming at V came to 5 bases and at J to 3 bases, leaving 5 bases not matched to a gene. The chain's CDR3 is CATSARDRLYNEQFF. The CDR3 DNA follows: TGTGCCACCAGTGCCCGGGACAGGCTCTACAATGAGCAGTTCTTC.

A few counts support this clonotype. The chain combines TRBV6-5 with TRBJ1-5, with 9 nucleotides matching TRBD1. The V gene end was trimmed by 4 bases and the J gene end by 4 bases; junction bases not matched to a gene: 5. The CDR3 consists of 15 residues. The germline V gene has CDR1 MNHEY and CDR2 SVGAGI. The CDR3 region has the DNA TGTGCCAGCAGTTTTGGACAGGGGCCGAATCAGCCCCAGCATTTT. As protein: CASSFGQGPNQPQHF.

The chain carries TRBV6-2 or TRBV6-3 and TRBJ1-5; D gene ambiguous. V was shortened by 0 bases and J by 4 bases, with 7 bases between the two germline ends. From germline, CDR1 is MNHEY and CDR2 SVGEGT. The CDR3 has 14 residues. The CDR3 region is CASSYSNGNQPQHF. The CDR3 DNA is TGTGCCAGCAGTTACTCGAACGGTAATCAGCCCCAGCATTTT.

V gene TRBV19 combines with J gene TRBJ2-7; possibly TRBD2 for D (6 bases). The CDR3 has 16 amino acids. The V end lost 1 base, the J end lost 1 base, and 14 bases lay between the germline ends. The germline V gene encodes CDR1 LNHDA and CDR2 SQIVND (reference sequence). The CDR3 DNA reads as TGTGCCAGTAGTATAGGCGCCGGGGGATTGTCCTACGAGCAGTACTTC. This gives the protein CASSIGAGGLSYEQYF. The whole variable domain, remainder taken from reference TRBV19 and TRBJ2-7, is DGGITQSPKYLFRKEGQNVTLSCEQNLNHDAMYWYRQDPGQGLRLIYYSQIVNDFQKGDIAEGYSVSREKKESFPLTVTSAQKNPTAFYLCASSIGAGGLSYEQYFGPGTRLTVT.

A few counts support this clonotype. V is TRBV2 and J is TRBJ1-5; no clear D gene. CDR3 size: 15 residues. With 6 bases removed from V and 0 bases from J, the gap between germline ends came to 12 bases. Per the germline V gene, CDR1 is SNHLY and CDR2 is FYNNEI. In DNA, the CDR3 is TGTGCCAGCAGCCCCAGGTTACTTAGCAATCAGCCCCAGCATTTT. Translation: CASSPRLLSNQPQHF.

This chain connects TRBV11-3 to TRBJ2-7; 14 nucleotides agree with TRBD2. This CDR3 has 18 amino acids. Germline trimming cut 2 bases from V and 5 bases from J; bases unmatched to any gene: 11. Germline V gene lookup returns CDR1 SGHNT and CDR2 YENEEA. The CDR3 region is CASSLQRWGTSGSHEQYF. DNA for the CDR3: TGTGCCAGCAGCTTACAGAGATGGGGGACTAGCGGGAGCCACGAGCAGTACTTC.

This clonotype was seen more than once but under ten times. This chain links TRBV10-2 with TRBJ1-1, with a weak D call TRBD1 (6 bases). Germline V CDR1 and CDR2: WSHSY, SAAADI. This CDR3 comprises 14 residues. V shed 8 bases and J shed 12 bases, with 25 bases lying between them. The CDR3 reads CASQGHTEGALTFF. As DNA, the CDR3 is TGCGCCAGCCAGGGACACACCGAGGGAGCTTTGACTTTCTTT.

This clonotype was counted only a few times. The chain employs TRBV11-3 and TRBJ2-3; maybe TRBD2 (7 bases). The CDR3 runs to 15 residues. The V end was cut by 5 bases, the J end by 1 base, with 13 bases between. Germline V gene lookup returns CDR1 SGHNT and CDR2 YENEEA. CDR3 protein: CASSRGGDGTDTQYF. The CDR3 DNA sequence: TGTGCCAGCAGCAGAGGGGGGGATGGCACAGATACGCAGTATTTT.

The chain uses TRBV2 and TRBJ1-2; no clear D. V was cut by 6 bases and J by 4 bases, with 12 bases left in between. This CDR3 contains 13 residues. Germline V CDR1 and CDR2: SNHLY, FYNNEI. The CDR3 DNA is TGTGCCAGCAGGGGAGGACGGACCTATGGCTACACCTTC. It encodes CASRGGRTYGYTF.

This clonotype has more than one count but fewer than ten. J is TRBJ1-1 and V is TRBV20-1; D possibly corresponds to TRBD1 (6 bases). The V end was cut by 0 bases, the J end by 2 bases, with 16 bases between. This CDR3 has 16 residues. Germline loops: CDR1 DFQATT, CDR2 SNEGSKA (reference sequence). CDR3 coding DNA: TGCAGTGCTAGAGATCCTTGGACAGCTCCTAACACTGAAGCTTTCTTT. Protein: CSARDPWTAPNTEAFF.

The chain has TRBV20-1 and TRBJ1-6; 9 nucleotides align to TRBD1. V dropped 5 bases and J dropped 10; count of bases not matched to a gene: 9. Germline CDR1 is DFQATT and CDR2 is SNEGSKA (reference sequence). This CDR3 is built from 14 residues. CDR3 sequence: CSAPRDRVESPLHF. CDR3 sequence (DNA): TGCAGTGCTCCGAGGGACAGGGTCGAGTCACCCCTCCACTTT.

The table lists this clonotype with a few counts. The chain recombines TRBV27 with TRBJ1-1, with a possible D match to TRBD1 (6 bases). The germline V gene encodes CDR1 MNHEY and CDR2 SMNVEV (reference sequence). The CDR3 consists of 14 residues. V was trimmed by 4 bases and J by 4 bases, leaving 13 bases between them. The CDR3: CASSSLQGVTEAFF. CDR3 sequence (DNA): TGTGCCAGCAGTTCCTTACAGGGCGTCACTGAAGCTTTCTTT.

This chain uses TRBV18 with TRBJ2-7, with TRBD1 matching 8 bases. V gave up 4 bases and J gave up 1 base; unmatched junction bases: 6. Germline lookup yields CDR1 KGHSH and CDR2 LQKENI. The CDR3 sequence is 15 residues long. The CDR3 nucleotides are TGTGCCAGCTCACATACAGGGGGTGGATCCTACGAGCAGTACTTC. Protein product: CASSHTGGGSYEQYF.

This clonotype showed up just a few times. The genes are TRBV6-2 or TRBV6-3 and TRBJ2-2; TRBD1 matches at 7 bases. With 7 bases clipped from V and 3 bases from J, the junction kept 11 bases outside the gene matches. The germline CDR1 and CDR2 sequences are MNHEY and SVGEGT. The CDR3 contains 16 residues. The CDR3 loop reads CASIRTIRGYTGELFF. The CDR3 DNA follows: TGTGCCAGCATTCGAACTATCAGGGGGTACACCGGGGAGCTGTTTTTT.

V is TRBV7-2 and J is TRBJ2-3; the D is unclear. Germline V gene sequence: CDR1 SGHTA, CDR2 FQGNSA. The CDR3 sequence is 14 residues long. The V and J ends lost 4 bases and 5 bases respectively, with 13 bases between them. The CDR3 DNA is TGTGCCAGCAGCTCCCATAGGCGAGGAGATACGCAGTATTTT. It translates to CASSSHRRGDTQYF.

The rearrangement links TRBV5-4 to TRBJ2-1; 12 bases fit TRBD2. The length of the CDR3 is 14 residues. The junction had 5 bases not matched to a gene; V was cut back by 4 bases and J by 9 bases. Germline V gives CDR1 SGHNT, CDR2 YYREEE (reference sequence). The CDR3 DNA reads TGTGCCAGCAGCCTAGCGGGAGGGCCCGGTGAGCAGTTCTTC. This translates into CASSLAGGPGEQFF.